The sample holds a few counts of the clone carrying this T cell receptor (beta chain). The data stem from a study of beta chain features in type 1 diabetes. Investigators reverse transcribed all isolated RNA, so they sequenced expressed TCRB transcripts. Only in-frame clones appear in the TCRdb table, and some are missing; sequencing was by immunoSEQ multiplex PCR. The table lists roughly 370,000 clones, approximately 15% of them singletons, with roughly 0.033% in the top ten. This CDR3 has 12 residues. V dropped 5 bases and J dropped 7 bases, with 9 bases sitting between them. The germline CDR1 and CDR2 sequences are SNHLY and FYNNEI.

Sequenced material: naive CD4+ T cells from blood. This clonotype was sampled from a man aged 25 to 40 in good health. This chain joins TRBV2 and TRBJ2-1; no clear D. CDR3 residues: CASSRAQNEQFF. The CDR3 DNA reads as TGTGCCAGCAGTAGGGCCCAAAATGAGCAGTTCTTC.